A single sample gave rise to the 27 T cell receptor beta chains below, sequenced in a study of identical twins. TCRdb analysed the 5' RACE reads with MiXCR anew, one entry per CDR3 protein. In the table there are 1,800,000 or so distinct CDR3 sequences, around 33% of which are singletons. Material: cord blood. The receptors originated from a newborn girl in good health.

The chain uses TRBV7-9 and TRBJ2-7; D possibly corresponds to TRBD1 (6 bases). Germline assignment: CDR1 SEHNR and CDR2 FQNEAQ (reference sequence). The ends were cut back, 5 bases at V and 3 bases at J, with 11 bases in the middle. The CDR3 length is 13 residues. The CDR3 loop reads CASSQDSYYEQYF. Written as DNA, the CDR3 is TGTGCCAGCAGCCAGGACAGTTACTACGAGCAGTACTTC.

This chain uses TRBV29-1 with TRBJ2-7, with a possible D match to TRBD2 (6 bases). The CDR3 length is 15 residues. V shed 0 bases and J shed 3 bases, with 15 bases lying between them. The germline CDR1 and CDR2 sequences are SQVTM and ANQGSEA. The CDR3 sequence is CSVEDGGDGNYEQYF. DNA for the CDR3: TGCAGCGTTGAAGACGGAGGGGACGGCAACTACGAGCAGTACTTC.

This clonotype was counted between two and nine times. This chain uses TRBV20-1 with TRBJ2-7; unclear D gene. Germline V lookup: CDR1 DFQATT, CDR2 SNEGSKA (reference sequence). Trimming left V 2 bases short and J 4 bases short, with 15 bases between. There are 14 residues in the CDR3. CDR3 nucleotide sequence: TGCAGTGCTAGACCCGGACGAAGAGGATACGAGCAGTACTTC. Protein product: CSARPGRRGYEQYF.

Here the CDR3 reads CASSFVLATDTQYF. The CDR3 nucleotides read TGTGCCAGCAGTTTTGTCCTAGCCACAGATACGCAGTATTTT. The V and J genes are TRBV12-3 or TRBV12-4 and TRBJ2-3; possibly TRBD2 for D (5 bases). Trimming shortened V by 3 bases and J by 2 bases, and 9 bases separated the two germline ends. This CDR3 has 14 residues.

The gene calls are TRBV3-1 and TRBJ2-3, with 7 bases lining up with TRBD2. Looked up from germline, CDR1 is LGHDT and CDR2 is YNNKEL (reference sequence). Unmatched junction bases numbered 12, after V lost 0 bases and J lost 3 bases. This CDR3 is built from 18 residues. The CDR3 region has the DNA TGTGCCAGCAGCCAAGAATTGGAGGGAGGGCAAGAGACAGATACGCAGTATTTT. This sequence encodes CASSQELEGGQETDTQYF.

The V and J genes are TRBV28 and TRBJ1-1; D ambiguous. Germline-derived CDR1 and CDR2 are MDHEN and SYDVKM. This CDR3 region has 12 residues. V was trimmed by 6 bases and J by 11 bases, leaving 16 bases between them. CDR3 in amino acids: CASRKEPDGAFF. CDR3 coding DNA: TGTGCCAGCAGGAAGGAACCCGACGGGGCTTTCTTT.

This clonotype was counted a few times. The chain is built from TRBV12-3 or TRBV12-4 and TRBJ2-1; D is unresolved. The CDR3 is 11 residues long. Trimming pared 3 bases from V and 8 bases from J, leaving 5 bases between. The CDR3 reads CASSFFHEQFF. The CDR3 region has the DNA TGTGCCAGCAGTTTCTTTCATGAGCAGTTCTTC.

This chain's CDR3 is CASSYSSGMQETQYF. Written as DNA, the CDR3 is TGTGCCAGCAGTTACAGCTCCGGGATGCAAGAGACCCAGTACTTC. The chain carries TRBV28 and TRBJ2-5; maybe TRBD2 (5 bases). The ends were cut back, 4 bases at V and 2 bases at J, with 14 bases in the middle. The germline gives CDR1 MDHEN, CDR2 SYDVKM. The length of the CDR3 is 15 residues.

This sequence joins TRBV11-2 and TRBJ2-1; perhaps TRBD2 as D (5 bases). Germline CDR1 is SGHAT and CDR2 is FQNNGV. The CDR3 length is 12 residues. V lost 1 base and J 13 bases, leaving 11 bases between the germline ends. DNA for the CDR3: TGTGCCAGCAGCTTAGTGGGGAGTCCCCAGTTCTTC. It translates to CASSLVGSPQFF.

This chain links TRBV5-1 with TRBJ1-1; a possible D gene is TRBD1 (5 bases). Per the germline V gene, CDR1 is SGHRS and CDR2 is YFSETQ. The CDR3 consists of 14 residues. V lost 3 bases, J lost 0 bases, and 9 bases lay in between. The CDR3 region has the DNA TGCGCCAGCAGCTGGAAGGGGATGAACACTGAAGCTTTCTTT. Its protein product is CASSWKGMNTEAFF.

This clonotype has just a few counts. This chain links TRBV24-1 with TRBJ2-1, with 9 positions matching TRBD2. The length of the CDR3 is 15 residues. Germline V gene data show CDR1 as KGHDR and CDR2 as SFDVKD. J lost 5 bases, V lost 4 bases, and 5 bases had no gene match. In DNA, the CDR3 is TGTGCCACCAGTGAGGGACTAGCAGTAAACAATGAGCAGTTCTTC. Its translation: CATSEGLAVNNEQFF.

With respect to this clonotype: A read error may produce the germline difference seen at one junction end. V gene TRBV20-1 combines with J gene TRBJ2-1; D perhaps matches TRBD1 (5 bases). Looked up from germline, CDR1 is DFQATT and CDR2 is SNEGSKA (reference sequence). This CDR3 spans 16 amino acids. The CDR3: CGARDKGLVPINEQFF. CDR3 sequence (DNA): TGCGGTGCTAGAGATAAGGGGCTAGTACCCATCAATGAGCAGTTCTTC.

This clonotype was seen many times. The chain combines TRBV29-1 with TRBJ2-1, with 10 positions matching TRBD2. J gave up 2 bases and V 5 bases, and 0 bases lay outside the gene matches. There are 13 residues in the CDR3. Per the germline V gene, CDR1 is SQVTM and CDR2 is ANQGSEA. This CDR3 is CSVSGGAYNEQFF. The CDR3 DNA reads as TGCAGCGTTAGCGGGGGGGCCTACAATGAGCAGTTCTTC.

This clonotype showed up just a few times. J is TRBJ1-6 and V is TRBV7-2; TRBD1 aligns across 7 bases. From germline, CDR1 is SGHTA and CDR2 FQGNSA. V lost 5 bases and J lost 5; bases outside the gene matches: 9. The CDR3 runs to 16 residues. The CDR3 here is CASSPNPGQNNSPLHF. The CDR3 DNA sequence: TGTGCCAGCAGCCCAAATCCGGGACAGAATAATTCACCCCTCCACTTT. The variable domain in full, completed from reference TRBV7-2 and TRBJ1-6, reads GAGVSQSPSNKVTEKGKDVELRCDPISGHTALYWYRQSLGQGLEFLIYFQGNSAPDKSGLPSDRFSAERTGGSVSTLTIQRTQQEDSAVYLCASSPNPGQNNSPLHFGNGTRLTVT.

This chain links TRBV3-1 with TRBJ1-2; TRBD1 is a possible D gene (6 bases). The CDR3 spans 16 residues. Germline CDR1 and CDR2: LGHDT and YNNKEL (reference sequence). V was cut by 1 base and J by 1 base, with 13 bases left in between. For the CDR3, the DNA is TGTGCCAGCAGCCAAGTCCAGGGGCCGTATAACTATGGCTACACCTTC. Encoded protein: CASSQVQGPYNYGYTF.

The chain couples TRBV9 to TRBJ2-7; 7 bases are shared with TRBD1. The V gene's germline CDR1 is SGDLS and CDR2 YYNGEE. The ends lost 3 bases at V and 0 bases at J; junction bases unmatched: 3. The CDR3 length is 14 residues. CDR3 residues: CASSGHRGSYEQYF. CDR3 nucleotide sequence: TGTGCCAGCAGCGGTCACAGGGGCTCCTACGAGCAGTACTTC. The full variable domain, in which reference TRBV9 and TRBJ2-7 provide the parts outside the CDR3, is DSGVTQTPKHLITATGQRVTLRCSPRSGDLSVYWYQQSLDQGLQFLIQYYNGEERAKGNILERFSAQQFPDLHSELNLSSLELGDSALYFCASSGHRGSYEQYFGPGTRLTVT.

This clonotype was seen a single time. The genes are TRBV7-9 and TRBJ1-6; 9 nucleotides align to TRBD1. Germline CDR1 and CDR2: SEHNR and FQNEAQ (reference sequence). The trim removed 5 bases at V and 6 bases at J, leaving 2 bases unmatched. CDR3 length: 14 amino acids. CDR3 nucleotide sequence: TGTGCCAGCAGCGCACAGGGGGCTAATTCACCCCTCCACTTT. Encoded protein: CASSAQGANSPLHF.

This clonotype was seen repeatedly, ten times or more. The DNA of the CDR3 is TGTGCCATCAGTGAAGGCGGAAGCTCCTACAATGAGCAGTTCTTC. Its translation is CAISEGGSSYNEQFF. The V gene is TRBV10-3, the J gene TRBJ2-1; no clear D. Per germline, CDR1 ENHRY and CDR2 SYGVKD. Trimming took off 3 bases at V and 0 bases at J, with 9 bases between the two ends. The CDR3 length is 15 residues.

This clonotype was recorded a few times. The chain combines TRBV18 with TRBJ1-1; tentative D call: TRBD1 (6 bases). The CDR3 is 16 amino acids. CDR1 is KGHSH, CDR2 LQKENI, per germline. The V end was cut by 1 base, the J end by 5 bases, with 17 bases between. CDR3 protein: CASSPLDSPRVTEAFF. CDR3 DNA sequence: TGTGCCAGCTCACCACTGGACAGCCCAAGGGTGACTGAAGCTTTCTTT.

In its sample, this clonotype was seen a few times. J is TRBJ2-4 and V is TRBV6-5; 7 bases align to TRBD1. This CDR3 has 15 residues. With 1 base clipped from V and 2 bases from J, the junction kept 2 bases outside the gene matches. CDR1 and CDR2 from the germline V gene are MNHEY and SVGAGI. DNA for the CDR3: TGTGCCAGCAGTTACTTGACAGGGTCCAAAAACATTCAGTACTTC. This gives the protein CASSYLTGSKNIQYF.

This clonotype was found a few times. The rearrangement links TRBV29-1 to TRBJ2-3, with D possibly called TRBD1 or TRBD2 (6 bases each). V was shortened by 3 bases and J by 6 bases, with 19 bases between the two germline ends. The CDR3 loop spans 15 amino acids. The germline V gene has CDR1 SQVTM and CDR2 ANQGSEA. CDR3 in DNA: TGCAGCGTTGATGAGGGGGGTGAAGGGTCGGATACGCAGTATTTT. As protein: CSVDEGGEGSDTQYF.

The chain links TRBV20-1 to TRBJ1-4, with a tentative D call TRBD1 (5 bases). The V end lost 2 bases, the J end lost 12 bases, and 19 bases lay between the germline ends. The germline V gene has CDR1 DFQATT and CDR2 SNEGSKA (reference sequence). The CDR3 sequence is 14 residues long. CDR3 sequence (DNA): TGCAGTGCTAGACCACAAAGAAGCGTGGGGCAACTGTTTTTT. Translation gives CSARPQRSVGQLFF.

This clonotype came up a few times. J is TRBJ2-5 and V is TRBV7-9; no clear D gene. V shed 2 bases and J shed 1 base, with 8 bases lying between them. The CDR3 loop spans 14 amino acids. CDR1 and CDR2 from the germline V gene are SEHNR and FQNEAQ (reference sequence). Written as DNA, the CDR3 is TGTGCCAGCAGCTTAAGGGCAGTCCAAGAGACCCAGTACTTC. This sequence encodes CASSLRAVQETQYF. Together with reference TRBV7-9 and TRBJ2-5, the CDR3 gives the full variable domain: DTGVSQNPRHKITKRGQNVTFRCDPISEHNRLYWYRQTLGQGPEFLTYFQNEAQLEKSRLLSDRFSAERPKGSFSTLEIQRTEQGDSAMYLCASSLRAVQETQYFGPGTRLLVL.

This clonotype was seen a few times. The chain has TRBV3-1 and TRBJ2-7; TRBD2 aligns across 14 bases. This CDR3 comprises 15 residues. Germline values: CDR1 LGHDT, CDR2 YNNKEL (reference sequence). The ends lost 2 bases at V and 6 bases at J; junction bases unmatched: 3. The CDR3 region is CASSQYGTSGSEQYF. CDR3 DNA: TGTGCCAGCAGCCAATACGGGACTAGCGGGAGCGAGCAGTACTTC.

The CDR3 coding sequence is TGTGCCAGCAGACCCGGGACCTGCAGTGGGAATGAGCAGTTCTTC. Translation gives CASRPGTCSGNEQFF. The chain links TRBV7-2 to TRBJ2-1; TRBD1 or TRBD2 may be the D gene (5 bases each). There are 15 residues in the CDR3. Germline V lookup: CDR1 SGHTA, CDR2 FQGNSA. Trimming left V 6 bases short and J 7 bases short, with 19 bases between.

This clonotype was recorded a few times. The chain joins TRBV12-3 or TRBV12-4 to TRBJ1-2, with no clear D. The CDR3 contains 15 residues. Trimming removed 4 bases at V and 0 bases at J, with 12 bases between. CDR3 nucleotides: TGTGCCAGCAGTTGGGAGCTAACTACTAACTATGGCTACACCTTC. Its translation: CASSWELTTNYGYTF.

Points on this clonotype: With a much larger clone just one base away, this may be a read error. The chain uses TRBV10-3 and TRBJ2-4; 9 bases agree with TRBD1. Matching the DNA end better, TRBJ2-7 makes the J call doubtful. The germline V gene has CDR1 ENHRY and CDR2 SYGVKD. The CDR3 loop spans 15 amino acids. Here the CDR3 reads CAISEQTGGIYEQYF. The CDR3 region has the DNA TGTGCCATCAGTGAACAGACAGGGGGTATCTACGAGCAGTACTTC.